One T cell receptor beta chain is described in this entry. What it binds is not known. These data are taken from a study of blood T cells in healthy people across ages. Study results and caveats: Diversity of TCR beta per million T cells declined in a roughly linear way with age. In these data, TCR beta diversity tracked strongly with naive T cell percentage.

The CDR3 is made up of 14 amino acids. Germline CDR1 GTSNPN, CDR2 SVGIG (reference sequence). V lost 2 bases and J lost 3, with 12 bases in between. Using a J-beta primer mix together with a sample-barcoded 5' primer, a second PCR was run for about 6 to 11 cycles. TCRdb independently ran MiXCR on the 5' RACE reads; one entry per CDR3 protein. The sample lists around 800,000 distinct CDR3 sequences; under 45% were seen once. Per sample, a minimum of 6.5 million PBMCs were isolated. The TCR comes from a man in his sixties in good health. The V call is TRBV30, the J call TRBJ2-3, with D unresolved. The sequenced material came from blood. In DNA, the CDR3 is TGTGCCTGGAGTCCGCCAGGAATTACAGATACGCAGTATTTT. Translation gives CAWSPPGITDTQYF. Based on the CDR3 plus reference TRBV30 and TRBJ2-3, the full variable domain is SQTIHQWPATLVQPVGSPLSLECTVEGTSNPNLYWYRQAAGRGLQLLFYSVGIGQISSEVPQNLSASRPQDRQFILSSKKLLLSDSGFYLCAWSPPGITDTQYFGPGTRLTVL.